This T cell receptor beta chain originates from a study of shared clonotypes between healthy human individuals. Sequencing was performed with immunoSEQ multiplex PCR; in TCRdb, only in-frame clones are kept and a portion is missing. The repertoire holds about half a million clones, with almost 80% as singletons. This clonotype was sampled from a woman between 35 and 50 years old in good health. Some clones in this sample may be carry-over from other donors' samples. Material for sequencing was PBMCs.

CDR3 sequence: CASSFAAMKETQYF. DNA for the CDR3: TGTGCCAGCAGTTTCGCGGCGATGAAAGAGACCCAGTACTTC. This rearrangement joins TRBV28 to TRBJ2-5; D unresolved. The CDR3 has 14 amino acids. With 3 bases removed from V and 3 bases from J, the gap between germline ends came to 11 bases. Germline lookup yields CDR1 MDHEN and CDR2 SYDVKM.